The 15 T cell receptor beta chains below were found in one sample sequenced in a study of cytotoxic CD8 clonotypes in ibrutinib-treated CLL. Sequencing was performed with immunoSEQ multiplex PCR; in TCRdb, only in-frame clones are kept and a portion is missing. Altogether 25,000 to 30,000 clones are present, around 60% being singletons, with the ten largest covering approximately 4.7%. Here the sequenced sample was PBMCs, taken before ibrutinib treatment. The source of these receptors is a human donor with chronic lymphocytic leukemia.

The chain recombines TRBV15 with TRBJ2-1, with 8 nucleotides matching TRBD1. The CDR3 spans 13 residues. CDR1 is LNHNV and CDR2 is YYDKDF in the germline V gene (reference sequence). J gave up 6 bases and V 5 bases, and 3 bases lay outside the gene matches. DNA of the CDR3: TGTGCCACCAGCGGACAGGGTGGCAATGAGCAGTTCTTC. Amino acid sequence: CATSGQGGNEQFF.

On this clone: Its ends do not fully match the called genes, so a read error is possible. V is TRBV5-4 and J is TRBJ2-4, with D perhaps TRBD2 (5 bases). This CDR3 is built from 14 residues. Germline-derived CDR1 and CDR2 are SGHNT and YYREEE (reference sequence). The CDR3 DNA sequence: TGTGCCAGCAGCTTGGGGCTAGCCCAAAACATTCAGTACTTC. Amino acids: CASSLGLAQNIQYF. Full variable domain (rest looked up from reference TRBV5-4 and TRBJ2-4): ETGVTQSPTHLIKTRGQQVTLRCSSQSGHNTVSWYQQALGQGPQFIFQYYREEENGRGNFPPRFSGLQFPNYSSELNVNALELDDSALYLCASSLGLAQNIQYFGAGTRLSVL.

This clone came up a few times. The chain carries TRBV2 and TRBJ2-4; no definite D call. V was trimmed by 8 bases and J by 0 bases, leaving 23 bases between them. CDR1 and CDR2 (germline): SNHLY, FYNNEI. CDR3 length: 18 residues. CDR3 nucleotides: TGTGCCAGCCTGATCGACGGTATCGGCAGCCTAGCCAAAAACATTCAGTACTTC. The encoded protein is CASLIDGIGSLAKNIQYF. The full variable domain, completed using reference TRBV2 and TRBJ2-4, is EPEVTQTPSHQVTQMGQEVILRCVPISNHLYFYWYRQILGQKVEFLVSFYNNEISEKSEIFDDQFSVERPDGSNFTLKIRSTKLEDSAMYFCASLIDGIGSLAKNIQYFGAGTRLSVL.

This clone was seen only once. The chain carries TRBV7-9 and TRBJ2-1; D not resolved. The ends were cut back, 4 bases at V and 0 bases at J, with 13 bases in the middle. Germline V CDR1 and CDR2: SEHNR, FQNEAQ (reference sequence). The CDR3 consists of 16 residues. The CDR3 protein is CASSSPELRSYNEQFF. The DNA of the CDR3 is TGTGCCAGCAGCTCCCCGGAGTTACGCTCCTACAATGAGCAGTTCTTC.

The chain has TRBV7-3 and TRBJ2-7; D is perhaps TRBD1 (5 bases). The CDR3 loop spans 13 amino acids. V lost 5 bases to trimming and J lost 0 bases, with 8 bases between them. The germline V gene has CDR1 SGHTA and CDR2 FQGTGA. The CDR3 DNA is TGTGCCAGCAGCCAGACAGCCTCCTACGAGCAGTACTTC. It specifies CASSQTASYEQYF.

The chain recombines TRBV7-6 with TRBJ2-1; a weak D match, TRBD2 (5 bases). The CDR3 length is 14 residues. Trimming shortened V by 1 base and J by 9 bases, and 13 bases separated the two germline ends. The V gene's germline CDR1 is SGHVS and CDR2 FNYEAQ. CDR3 protein: CASSLVPGLSEQFF. In nucleotides, the CDR3 is TGTGCCAGCAGCTTAGTACCAGGACTTTCTGAGCAGTTCTTC.

DNA of the CDR3: TGTGCCACCCTGCGGACGGCGCCAGGAAACACCATATATTTT. Its translation: CATLRTAPGNTIYF. The genes are TRBV10-3 and TRBJ1-3, with D unclear. Trimming took off 10 bases at V and 4 bases at J, with 17 bases between the two ends. The germline gives CDR1 ENHRY, CDR2 SYGVKD. This CDR3 comprises 14 residues.

CDR3 protein: CASSLGPGQGAKEQYF. In DNA, the CDR3 is TGTGCCAGCAGCTTAGGCCCGGGACAGGGGGCAAAAGAGCAGTACTTC. The chain links TRBV13 to TRBJ2-5, with 12 bases lining up with TRBD1. With V trimmed by 0 bases and J by 11 bases, 10 bases remained unmatched. The CDR3 runs 16 residues. From germline, CDR1 is PRHDT and CDR2 FYEKMQ (reference sequence).

The chain combines TRBV6-1 with TRBJ2-7; maybe TRBD2 (6 bases). CDR1 MNHNS and CDR2 SASEGT come from the germline V gene. The V gene lost 0 bases and the J gene lost 3 bases, with 9 bases spanning the gap. This CDR3 has 14 amino acids. This CDR3 reads CASSEAVGGYEQYF. DNA of the CDR3: TGTGCCAGCAGTGAAGCGGTCGGGGGCTACGAGCAGTACTTC.

This CDR3 is CASSGKWGAYQETQYF. DNA for the CDR3: TGCGCCAGCAGTGGGAAATGGGGCGCATACCAAGAGACCCAGTACTTC. This sequence joins TRBV4-1 and TRBJ2-5; D might be TRBD1 (5 bases). Germline-derived CDR1 and CDR2 are MGHRA and YSYEKL. The CDR3 loop spans 16 amino acids. Trimming left V 6 bases short and J 0 bases short, with 17 bases between.

J is TRBJ2-7 and V is TRBV7-2; 7 bases align to TRBD2. The CDR3 consists of 15 residues. The germline CDR1 and CDR2 sequences are SGHTA and FQGNSA. Losses at the gene ends were 0 bases for V and 2 bases for J; bases not matched to a gene: 4. The CDR3 DNA is TGTGCCAGCAGCTTAGCACCAGGGACTACCTACGAGCAGTACTTC. Its translation: CASSLAPGTTYEQYF. Full variable domain (outside the CDR3, taken from reference TRBV7-2 and TRBJ2-7): GAGVSQSPSNKVTEKGKDVELRCDPISGHTALYWYRQSLGQGLEFLIYFQGNSAPDKSGLPSDRFSAERTGGSVSTLTIQRTQQEDSAVYLCASSLAPGTTYEQYFGPGTRLTVT.

The chain has TRBV19 and TRBJ2-1; TRBD2 agrees at 9 bases. The CDR3 length is 16 residues. The germline CDR1 and CDR2 sequences are LNHDA and SQIVND (reference sequence). V dropped 7 bases and J dropped 6; count of bases not matched to a gene: 13. The CDR3 nucleotides read TGTGCCAGTACCAACCGGGGGGTAGCGGGGGCCAATGAGCAGTTCTTC. Its translation: CASTNRGVAGANEQFF.

A few counts support this clone. J is TRBJ2-1 and V is TRBV27; no definite D call. V was trimmed by 7 bases and J by 10 bases, leaving 14 bases between them. In germline, CDR1 is MNHEY, CDR2 SMNVEV (reference sequence). This CDR3 is built from 12 residues. CDR3 nucleotide sequence: TGTGCCAGCACTGCGCGAATAGGGGAGCAGTTCTTC. It codes for CASTARIGEQFF.

The chain combines TRBV29-1 with TRBJ2-4, with D possibly TRBD1 on 6 matching bases. V was shortened by 4 bases and J by 11 bases, with 18 bases between the two germline ends. This CDR3 contains 13 residues. Germline CDR1 reads SQVTM; CDR2 reads ANQGSEA. CDR3 loop: CSVAQGKVGVQYF. CDR3 sequence (DNA): TGCAGCGTTGCTCAGGGGAAAGTCGGGGTTCAGTACTTC.

The chain joins TRBV9 to TRBJ1-2, with TRBD1 identical over 7 bases. CDR3 length equals 16 residues. Germline V lookup: CDR1 SGDLS, CDR2 YYNGEE. The V and J ends lost 3 bases and 4 bases, in that order; junction bases with no gene match: 12. Here the CDR3 reads CASSAQALTGVYGYTF. Here the CDR3 DNA reads TGTGCCAGCAGCGCCCAGGCCCTTACAGGGGTCTATGGCTACACCTTC.